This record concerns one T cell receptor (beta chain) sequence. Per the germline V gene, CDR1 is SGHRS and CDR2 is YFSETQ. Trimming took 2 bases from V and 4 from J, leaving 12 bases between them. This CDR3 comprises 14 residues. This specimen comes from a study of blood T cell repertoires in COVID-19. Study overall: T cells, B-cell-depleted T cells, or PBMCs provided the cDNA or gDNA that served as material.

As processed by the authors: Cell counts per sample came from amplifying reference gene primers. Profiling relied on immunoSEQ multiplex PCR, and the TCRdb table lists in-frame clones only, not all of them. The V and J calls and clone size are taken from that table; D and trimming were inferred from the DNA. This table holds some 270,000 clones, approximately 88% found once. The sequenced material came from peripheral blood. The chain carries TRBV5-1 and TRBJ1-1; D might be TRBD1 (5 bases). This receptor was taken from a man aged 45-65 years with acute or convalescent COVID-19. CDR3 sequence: CASSFRGGTTEAFF. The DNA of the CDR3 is TGCGCCAGCAGCTTTCGTGGGGGGACCACTGAAGCTTTCTTT.